The entry that follows covers one TCR beta chain sequence. What it binds is not known. This specimen belongs to a study of cytomegalovirus exposure and HLA in healthy donors. The study, taken as a whole, reports: Researchers counted over 150 TCR beta chains as cytomegalovirus-associated. Reportedly, cytomegalovirus status was diagnosed with high sensitivity and specificity.

From germline, CDR1 is SGHDT and CDR2 YYEEEE. Trimming left V 0 bases short and J 9 bases short, with 13 bases between. The CDR3 loop spans 14 amino acids. PCR used 60 Vbeta primers and 13 Jbeta primers. Generated by immunoSEQ multiplex PCR, the TCRdb table keeps only in-frame clones and is missing some. This table has about 130,000 clones, about 86% appearing once. The TCR originated in a man aged 18 to 29 in good health and CMV-seronegative. The chain couples TRBV5-6 to TRBJ2-1; D possibly corresponds to TRBD1 (5 bases). The sample was PBMCs. The CDR3 protein is CASSLAYPTAEQFF. CDR3 coding DNA: TGTGCCAGCAGCTTGGCCTATCCGACAGCTGAGCAGTTCTTC.